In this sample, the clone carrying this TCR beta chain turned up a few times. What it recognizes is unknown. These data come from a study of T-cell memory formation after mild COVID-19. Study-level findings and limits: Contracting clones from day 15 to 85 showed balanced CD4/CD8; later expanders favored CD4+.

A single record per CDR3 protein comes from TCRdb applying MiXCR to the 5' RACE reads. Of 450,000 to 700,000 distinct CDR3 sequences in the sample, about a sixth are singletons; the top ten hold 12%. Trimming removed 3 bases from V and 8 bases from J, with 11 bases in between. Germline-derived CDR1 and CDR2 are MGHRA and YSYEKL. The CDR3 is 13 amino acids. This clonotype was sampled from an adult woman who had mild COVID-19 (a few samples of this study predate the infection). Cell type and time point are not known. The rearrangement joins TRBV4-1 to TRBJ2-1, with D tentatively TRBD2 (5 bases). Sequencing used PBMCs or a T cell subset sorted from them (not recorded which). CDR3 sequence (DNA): TGCGCCAGCAGCCACTCTGGGAGACATGAGCAGTTCTTC. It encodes CASSHSGRHEQFF.